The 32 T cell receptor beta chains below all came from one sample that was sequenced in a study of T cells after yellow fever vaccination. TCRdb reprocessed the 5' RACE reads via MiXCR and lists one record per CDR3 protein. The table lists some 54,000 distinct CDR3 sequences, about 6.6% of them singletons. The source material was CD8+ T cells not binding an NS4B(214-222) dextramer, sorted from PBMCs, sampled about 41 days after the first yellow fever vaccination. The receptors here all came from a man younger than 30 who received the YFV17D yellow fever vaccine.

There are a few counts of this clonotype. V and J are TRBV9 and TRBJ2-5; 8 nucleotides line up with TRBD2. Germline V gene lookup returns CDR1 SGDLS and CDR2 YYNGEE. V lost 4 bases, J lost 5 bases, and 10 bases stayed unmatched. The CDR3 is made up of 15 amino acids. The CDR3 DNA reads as TGTGCCAGCAGCCAAGCCGGGACTAGATACGAGACCCAGTACTTC. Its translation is CASSQAGTRYETQYF.

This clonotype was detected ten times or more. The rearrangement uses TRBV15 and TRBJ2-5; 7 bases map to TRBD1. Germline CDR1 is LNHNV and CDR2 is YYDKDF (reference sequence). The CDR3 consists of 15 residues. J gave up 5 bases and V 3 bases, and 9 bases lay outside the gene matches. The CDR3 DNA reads TGTGCCACCAGCAGTGTAGGACAGGCTGGCGAGACCCAGTACTTC. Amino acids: CATSSVGQAGETQYF.

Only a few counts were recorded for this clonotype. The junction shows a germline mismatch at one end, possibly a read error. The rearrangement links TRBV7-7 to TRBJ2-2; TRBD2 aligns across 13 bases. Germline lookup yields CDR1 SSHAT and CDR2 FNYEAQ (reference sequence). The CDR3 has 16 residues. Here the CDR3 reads CASSFSTSGGTGELFF. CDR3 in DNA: TGTGCTAGCAGCTTTTCGACTAGCGGGGGGACCGGGGAGCTGTTTTTT.

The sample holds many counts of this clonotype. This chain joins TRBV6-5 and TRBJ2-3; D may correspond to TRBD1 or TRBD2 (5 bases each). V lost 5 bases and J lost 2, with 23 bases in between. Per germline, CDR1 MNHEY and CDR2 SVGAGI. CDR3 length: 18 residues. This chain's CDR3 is CASSPTVVRGPSTDTQYF. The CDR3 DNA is TGTGCCAGCAGTCCAACCGTTGTTCGGGGCCCTTCCACAGATACGCAGTATTTT.

This chain's CDR3 is CASSFGPGSGEQYV. The CDR3 DNA reads TGTGCCAGCAGCTTTGGGCCAGGGAGTGGCGAGCAGTACGTC. The chain employs TRBV5-4 and TRBJ2-7, with D tentatively TRBD1 or TRBD2 (5 bases each). The germline V gene has CDR1 SGHNT and CDR2 YYREEE (reference sequence). The CDR3 extends over 14 amino acids. Trimming left V 2 bases short and J 6 bases short, with 15 bases between.

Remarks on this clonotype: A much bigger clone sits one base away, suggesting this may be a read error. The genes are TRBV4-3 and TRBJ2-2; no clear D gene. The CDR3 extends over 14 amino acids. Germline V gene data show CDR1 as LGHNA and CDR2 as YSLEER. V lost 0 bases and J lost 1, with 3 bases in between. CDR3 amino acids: CASSQDRNTGELFF. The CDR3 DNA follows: TGCGCCAGCAGCCAAGATCGGAACACCGGGGAGCTGTTTTTT.

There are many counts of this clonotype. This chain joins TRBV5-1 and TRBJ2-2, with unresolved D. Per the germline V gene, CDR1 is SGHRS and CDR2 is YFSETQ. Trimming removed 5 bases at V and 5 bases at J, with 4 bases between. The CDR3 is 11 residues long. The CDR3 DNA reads TGCGCCAGCAGGAGTACCGGGGAGCTGTTTTTT. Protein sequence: CASRSTGELFF.

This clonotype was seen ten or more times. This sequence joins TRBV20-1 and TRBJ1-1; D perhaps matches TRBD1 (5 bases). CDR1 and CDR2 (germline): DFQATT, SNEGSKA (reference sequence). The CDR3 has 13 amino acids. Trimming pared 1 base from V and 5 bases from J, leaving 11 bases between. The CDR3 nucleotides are TGCAGTGCTAGAGTGAACGAGGGGACTGAAGCTTTCTTT. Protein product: CSARVNEGTEAFF.

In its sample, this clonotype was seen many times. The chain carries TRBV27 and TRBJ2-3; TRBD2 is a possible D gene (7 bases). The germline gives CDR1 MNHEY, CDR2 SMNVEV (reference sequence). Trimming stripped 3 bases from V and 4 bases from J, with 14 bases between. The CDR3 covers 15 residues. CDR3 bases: TGTGCCAGCAGTTTTGGTGGGGGGGCCCCAGATACGCAGTATTTT. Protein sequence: CASSFGGGAPDTQYF.

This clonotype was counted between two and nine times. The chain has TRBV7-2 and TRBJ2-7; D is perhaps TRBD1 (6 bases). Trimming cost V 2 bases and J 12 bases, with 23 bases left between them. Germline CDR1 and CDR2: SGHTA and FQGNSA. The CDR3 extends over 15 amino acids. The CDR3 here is CASSLKGSTGSQLYF. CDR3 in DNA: TGTGCCAGCAGCTTAAAAGGGTCCACAGGGTCGCAGCTGTACTTC.

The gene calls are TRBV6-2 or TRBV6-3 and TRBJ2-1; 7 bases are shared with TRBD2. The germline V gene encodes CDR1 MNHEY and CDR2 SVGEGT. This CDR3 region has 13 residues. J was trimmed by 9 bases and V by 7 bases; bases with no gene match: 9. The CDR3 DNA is TGTGCCAGCACTACTAGGCTAGCGGCTGAGCAGTTCTTC. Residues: CASTTRLAAEQFF.

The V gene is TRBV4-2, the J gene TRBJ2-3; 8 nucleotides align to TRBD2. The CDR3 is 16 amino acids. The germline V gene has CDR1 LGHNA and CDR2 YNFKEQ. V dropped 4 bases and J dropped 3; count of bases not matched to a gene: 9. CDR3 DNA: TGTGCCAGCAGCCGGGGATCTGAGCGGGGGACAGATACGCAGTATTTT. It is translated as CASSRGSERGTDTQYF.

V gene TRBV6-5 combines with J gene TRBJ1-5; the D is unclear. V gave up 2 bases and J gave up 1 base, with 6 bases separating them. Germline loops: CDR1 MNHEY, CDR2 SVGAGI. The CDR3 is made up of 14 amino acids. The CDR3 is CASSYPPSNQPQHF. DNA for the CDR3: TGTGCCAGCAGTTACCCGCCCAGCAATCAGCCCCAGCATTTT.

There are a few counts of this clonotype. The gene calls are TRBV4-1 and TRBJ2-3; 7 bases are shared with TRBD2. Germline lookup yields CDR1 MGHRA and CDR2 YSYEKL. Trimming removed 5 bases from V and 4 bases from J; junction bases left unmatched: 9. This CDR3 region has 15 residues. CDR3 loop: CASSSRLAGSDTQYF. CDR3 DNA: TGCGCCAGCAGCTCACGACTAGCAGGTTCAGATACGCAGTATTTT.

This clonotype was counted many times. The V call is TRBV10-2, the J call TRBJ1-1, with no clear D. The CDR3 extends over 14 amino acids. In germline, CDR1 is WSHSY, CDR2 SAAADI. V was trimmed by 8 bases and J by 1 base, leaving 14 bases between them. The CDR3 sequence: CASGSSRPNTEAFF. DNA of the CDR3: TGCGCCAGCGGATCCTCGAGGCCGAACACTGAAGCTTTCTTT.

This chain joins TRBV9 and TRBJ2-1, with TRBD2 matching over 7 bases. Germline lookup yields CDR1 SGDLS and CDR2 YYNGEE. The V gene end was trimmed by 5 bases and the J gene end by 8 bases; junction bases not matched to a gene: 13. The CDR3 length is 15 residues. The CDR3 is CASSVQILTSDEQFF. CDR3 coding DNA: TGTGCCAGCAGTGTCCAGATCTTAACTAGCGATGAGCAGTTCTTC.

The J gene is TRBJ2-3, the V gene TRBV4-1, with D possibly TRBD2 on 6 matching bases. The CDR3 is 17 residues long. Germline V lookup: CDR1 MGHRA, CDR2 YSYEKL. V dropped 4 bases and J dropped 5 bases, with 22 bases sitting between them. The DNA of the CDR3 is TGCGCCAGCAGCCCCTTCCCCTTTGCGGGATCTATAGATACGCAGTATTTT. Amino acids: CASSPFPFAGSIDTQYF.

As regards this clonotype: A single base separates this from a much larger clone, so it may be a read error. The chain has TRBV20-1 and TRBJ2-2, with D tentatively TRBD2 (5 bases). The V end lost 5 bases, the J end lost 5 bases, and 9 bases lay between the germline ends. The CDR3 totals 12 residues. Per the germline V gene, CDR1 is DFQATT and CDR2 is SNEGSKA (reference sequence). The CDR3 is CSADGVTGELFF. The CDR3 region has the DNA TGCAGTGCTGACGGGGTGACCGGGGAGCTGTTTTTT.

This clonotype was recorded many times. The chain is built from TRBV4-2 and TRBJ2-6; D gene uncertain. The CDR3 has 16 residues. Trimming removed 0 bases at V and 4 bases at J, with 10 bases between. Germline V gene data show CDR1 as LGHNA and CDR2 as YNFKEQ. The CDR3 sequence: CASSQDESGGANVLTF. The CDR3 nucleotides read TGTGCCAGCAGCCAAGATGAATCCGGAGGGGCCAACGTCCTGACTTTC.

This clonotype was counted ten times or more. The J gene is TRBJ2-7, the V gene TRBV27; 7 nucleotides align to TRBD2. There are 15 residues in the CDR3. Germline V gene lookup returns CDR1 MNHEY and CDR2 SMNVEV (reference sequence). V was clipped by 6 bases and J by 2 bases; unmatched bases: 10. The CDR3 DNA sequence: TGTGCCAGCAGACCTACTAGCGAGGGTCCCTACGAGCAGTACGTC. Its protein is CASRPTSEGPYEQYV.

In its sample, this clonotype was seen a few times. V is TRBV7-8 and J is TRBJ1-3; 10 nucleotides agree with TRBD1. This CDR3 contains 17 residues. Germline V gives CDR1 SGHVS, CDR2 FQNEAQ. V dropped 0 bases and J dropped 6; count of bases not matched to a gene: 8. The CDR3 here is CASSLARTGGRLNTIYF. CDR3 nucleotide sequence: TGTGCCAGCAGCTTAGCTAGGACAGGGGGGAGATTAAACACCATATATTTT.

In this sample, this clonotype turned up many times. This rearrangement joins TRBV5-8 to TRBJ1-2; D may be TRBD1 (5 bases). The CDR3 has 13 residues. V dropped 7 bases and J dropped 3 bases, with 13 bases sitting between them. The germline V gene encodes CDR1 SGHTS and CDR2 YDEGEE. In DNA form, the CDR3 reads TGTGCCAGCGAGTTGGGGGTGTACTATGGCTACACCTTC. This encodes CASELGVYYGYTF.

The CDR3 sequence is CASESLRDGYEQYF. CDR3 sequence (DNA): TGTGCCAGCGAGAGCCTCCGGGACGGCTACGAGCAGTACTTC. The chain has TRBV6-2 or TRBV6-3 and TRBJ2-7; either TRBD1 or TRBD2 may fit D (5 bases each). There are 14 residues in the CDR3. Deletions cut 8 bases from V and 3 bases from J, with 17 bases between. The germline V gene encodes CDR1 MNHEY and CDR2 SVGEGT.

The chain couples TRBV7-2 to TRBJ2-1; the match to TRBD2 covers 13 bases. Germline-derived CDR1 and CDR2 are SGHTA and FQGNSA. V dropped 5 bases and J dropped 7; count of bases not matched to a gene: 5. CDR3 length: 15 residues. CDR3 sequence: CASSNGLAGANEQFF. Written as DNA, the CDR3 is TGTGCCAGCAGCAACGGACTAGCGGGGGCAAATGAGCAGTTCTTC.

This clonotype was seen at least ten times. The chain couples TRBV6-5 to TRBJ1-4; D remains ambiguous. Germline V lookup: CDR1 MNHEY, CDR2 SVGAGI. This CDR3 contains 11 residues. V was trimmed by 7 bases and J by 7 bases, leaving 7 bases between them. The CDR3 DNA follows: TGTGCCAGCAAGGGTTTTGAAAAACTGTTTTTT. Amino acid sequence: CASKGFEKLFF.

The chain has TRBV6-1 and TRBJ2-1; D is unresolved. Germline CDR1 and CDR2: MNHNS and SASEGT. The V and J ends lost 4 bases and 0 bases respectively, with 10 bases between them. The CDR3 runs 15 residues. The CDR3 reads CASSAPRSSYNEQFF. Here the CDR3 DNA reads TGTGCCAGCAGTGCCCCAAGGAGCTCCTACAATGAGCAGTTCTTC.

The CDR3 DNA reads as TGTGCCACCAGCAGCGGACAGAGGAATTACAATGAGCAGTTCTTC. This encodes CATSSGQRNYNEQFF. V usage is TRBV15 and J usage is TRBJ2-1, with D perhaps TRBD1 (6 bases). The V end lost 3 bases, the J end lost 4 bases, and 13 bases lay between the germline ends. This CDR3 has 15 amino acids. Germline V gene lookup returns CDR1 LNHNV and CDR2 YYDKDF (reference sequence).

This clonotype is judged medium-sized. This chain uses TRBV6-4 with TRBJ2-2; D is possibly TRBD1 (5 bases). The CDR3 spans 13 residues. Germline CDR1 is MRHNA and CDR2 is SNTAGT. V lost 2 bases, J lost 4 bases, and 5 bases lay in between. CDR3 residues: CASSDRGTGELFF. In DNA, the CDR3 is TGTGCCAGCAGTGACAGGGGCACCGGGGAGCTGTTTTTT.

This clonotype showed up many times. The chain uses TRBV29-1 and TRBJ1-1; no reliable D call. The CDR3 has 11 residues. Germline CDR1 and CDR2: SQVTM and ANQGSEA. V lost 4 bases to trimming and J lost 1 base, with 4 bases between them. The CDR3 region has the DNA TGCAGCGTTGGCAGGAACACTGAAGCTTTCTTT. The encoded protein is CSVGRNTEAFF.

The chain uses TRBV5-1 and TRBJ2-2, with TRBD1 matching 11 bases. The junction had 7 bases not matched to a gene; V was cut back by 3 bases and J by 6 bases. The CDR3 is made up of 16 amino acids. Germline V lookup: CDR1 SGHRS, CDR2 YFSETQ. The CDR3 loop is CASSSGQGAQAGELFF. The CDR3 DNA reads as TGCGCCAGCAGCTCAGGACAGGGGGCGCAGGCCGGGGAGCTGTTTTTT.

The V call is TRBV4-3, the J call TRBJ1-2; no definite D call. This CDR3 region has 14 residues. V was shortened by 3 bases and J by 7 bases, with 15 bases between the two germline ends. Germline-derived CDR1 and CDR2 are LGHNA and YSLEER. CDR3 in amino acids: CASSHAGPRGGYTF. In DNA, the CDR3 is TGCGCCAGCAGCCACGCCGGGCCCCGAGGTGGCTACACCTTC.

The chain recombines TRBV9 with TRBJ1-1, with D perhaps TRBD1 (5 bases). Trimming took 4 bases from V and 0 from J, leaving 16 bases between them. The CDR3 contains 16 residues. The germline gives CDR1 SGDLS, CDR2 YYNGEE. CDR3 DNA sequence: TGTGCCAGCAGCCCGAGGGACCGAAGCATGAACACTGAAGCTTTCTTT. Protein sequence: CASSPRDRSMNTEAFF.